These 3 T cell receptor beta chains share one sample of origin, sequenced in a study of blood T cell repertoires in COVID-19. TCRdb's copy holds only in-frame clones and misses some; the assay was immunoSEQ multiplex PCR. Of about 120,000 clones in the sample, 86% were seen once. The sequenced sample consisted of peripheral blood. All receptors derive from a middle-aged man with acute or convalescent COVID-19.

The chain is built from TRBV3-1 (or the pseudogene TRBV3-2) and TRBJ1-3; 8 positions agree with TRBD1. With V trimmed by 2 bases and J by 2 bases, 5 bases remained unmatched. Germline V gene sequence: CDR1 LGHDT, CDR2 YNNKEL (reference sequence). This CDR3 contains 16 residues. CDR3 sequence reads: CASSQNTGGAGNTIYF. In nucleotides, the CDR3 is TGTGCCAGCAGCCAAAACACAGGGGGAGCTGGAAACACCATATATTTT.

The CDR3 is CASSHTTPGQGHYEQYF. The DNA for the CDR3 is TGCGCCAGCAGCCACACCACTCCGGGACAGGGACATTACGAGCAGTACTTC. The chain couples TRBV4-3 to TRBJ2-7; 9 positions agree with TRBD1. Germline CDR1 LGHNA, CDR2 YSLEER. With V trimmed by 3 bases and J by 4 bases, 13 bases remained unmatched. The CDR3 contains 17 residues.

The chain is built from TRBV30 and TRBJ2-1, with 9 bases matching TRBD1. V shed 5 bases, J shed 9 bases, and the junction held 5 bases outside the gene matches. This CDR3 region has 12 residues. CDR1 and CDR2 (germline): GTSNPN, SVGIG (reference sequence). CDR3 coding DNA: TGTGCCTGGGGGACAGGGCTGGGTGAGCAGTTCTTC. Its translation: CAWGTGLGEQFF.